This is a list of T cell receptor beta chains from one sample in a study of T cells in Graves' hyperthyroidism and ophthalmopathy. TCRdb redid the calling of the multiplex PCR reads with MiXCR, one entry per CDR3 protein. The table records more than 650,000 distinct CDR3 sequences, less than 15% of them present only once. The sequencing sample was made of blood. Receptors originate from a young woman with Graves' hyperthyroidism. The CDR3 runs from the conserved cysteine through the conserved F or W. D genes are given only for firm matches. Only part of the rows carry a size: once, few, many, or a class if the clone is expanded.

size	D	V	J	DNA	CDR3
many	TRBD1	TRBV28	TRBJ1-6	TGTGCCAGCAGTTCCCAGGGGGCTTCACCCCTCCACTTT	CASSSQGASPLHF
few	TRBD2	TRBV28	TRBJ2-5	TGTGCCAGCAGTCGGTTAGCGGGAATAGAGACCCAGTACTTC	CASSRLAGIETQYF
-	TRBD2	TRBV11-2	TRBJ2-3	TGTGCCAGCAGCTTAGAGGGGGAACTAGCGGGGGCCACAGATACGCAGTATTTT	CASSLEGELAGATDTQYF
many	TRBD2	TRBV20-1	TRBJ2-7	TGCAGTGCTAGACCCACCACTAGCGCCGCCTACGAGCAGTACTTC	CSARPTTSAAYEQYF
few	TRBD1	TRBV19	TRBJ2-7	TGTGCCAGTAGCATAACCGGACAGGGGGCCTACGAGCAGTACTTC	CASSITGQGAYEQYF
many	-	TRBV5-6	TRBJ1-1	TGTGCCAGCAGCTCACTTCTGAACACTGAAGCTTTCTTT	CASSSLLNTEAFF
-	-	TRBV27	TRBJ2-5	TGTGCCAGCAGTCCCCAAACCCAAGAGACCCAGTACTTC	CASSPQTQETQYF
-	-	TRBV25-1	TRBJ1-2	TGTGCCAGCAAAGGACAGAATGACTTGGACTACACCTTC	CASKGQNDLDYTF
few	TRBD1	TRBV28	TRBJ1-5	TGTGCCAGCAACGAAATGAAGCCCGGGACAGGGGGTCAGCCCCAGCATTTT	CASNEMKPGTGGQPQHF
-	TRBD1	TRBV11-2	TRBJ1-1	TGTGCCAGCAGTTTAGGTTTCCGCCGCCGGGACAGGGGGCGCATCCCTGAAGCTTTCTTT	CASSLGFRRRDRGRIPEAFF
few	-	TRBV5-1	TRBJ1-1	TGCGCCAGCAGCCGTACACCTCCGAACACTGAAGCTTTCTTT	CASSRTPPNTEAFF
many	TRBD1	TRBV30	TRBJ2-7	TGTGCCTGGAGTGTACATACAGGGGGCAGCTACGAGCAGTACTTC	CAWSVHTGGSYEQYF
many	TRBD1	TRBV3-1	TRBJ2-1	TGTGCCAGCAGCCAAGATTTGGACGTGTTCGGGGACAGGGCCTACAATGAGCAGTTCTTC	CASSQDLDVFGDRAYNEQFF
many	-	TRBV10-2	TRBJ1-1	TGCGCCAGCAGGGTCCCAATGAACACTGAAGCTTTCTTT	CASRVPMNTEAFF
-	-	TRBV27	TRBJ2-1	TGTGCCAGCAGCTATAGGACTACCTTCGCCTCACCACACAATGAGCAGTTCTTC	CASSYRTTFASPHNEQFF
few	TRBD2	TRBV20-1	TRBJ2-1	TGCAGTGCTCTACCCAGCGGGAGGGCCTGGAATGAGCAGTTCTTC	CSALPSGRAWNEQFF
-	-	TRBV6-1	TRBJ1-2	TGTGCCAGCAGTCCAAGAGGGGAGTGGGGCTACACCTTC	CASSPRGEWGYTF
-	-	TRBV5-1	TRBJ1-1	TGCGCCAGCAGCAGGTGGGGGGCAGGCCAACACACTGAAGCTTTCTTT	CASSRWGAGQHTEAFF
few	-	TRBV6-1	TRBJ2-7	TGTGCCAGCAGTGAAGCGATGGAGCGTCCCGAGCAGTACTTC	CASSEAMERPEQYF
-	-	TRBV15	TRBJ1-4	TGTGCCACCAGCCAGAGGGGGGGAGGTGAAAAACTGTTTTTT	CATSQRGGGEKLFF
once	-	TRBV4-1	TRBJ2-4	TGCGCCAGCAGCCAAGAATGGGGGGGCCCTGCCAAAAACATTCAGTACTTC	CASSQEWGGPAKNIQYF
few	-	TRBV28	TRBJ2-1	TGTGCCAGCAGTTTATTCATATCCCTCTCCTACAATGAGCAGTTCTTC	CASSLFISLSYNEQFF
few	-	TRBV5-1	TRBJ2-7	TGCGCCAGCAGCTCCTTCACCTACGAGCAGTACTTC	CASSSFTYEQYF
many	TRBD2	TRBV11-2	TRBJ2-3	TGTGCCAGCAGCTTCTGGAGGGATAGCGGGAGAGGGGCAGATACGCAGTATTTT	CASSFWRDSGRGADTQYF
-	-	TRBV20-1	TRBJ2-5	TGCAGTGCCACTCGGTCCGGGGAGACCCAGTACTTC	CSATRSGETQYF
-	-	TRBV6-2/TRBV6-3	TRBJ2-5	TGTGCCAGCAGTTACTCAAAGAGGGACATCGAGACCCAGTACTTC	CASSYSKRDIETQYF
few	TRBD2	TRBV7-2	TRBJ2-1	TGTGCCAGCAGCCCCGGACTAGCTAAGTATGAGCAGTTCTTC	CASSPGLAKYEQFF
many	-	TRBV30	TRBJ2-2	TGTGCCTGGAGCGGGGTTACCGGGGAGCTGTTTTTT	CAWSGVTGELFF
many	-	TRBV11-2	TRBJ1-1	TGTGCCAGCAGCTTAGATCCCGGGCTGCCTGAAGCTTTCTTT	CASSLDPGLPEAFF
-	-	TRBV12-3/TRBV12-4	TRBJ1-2	TGTGCCAGCAGCTTAGGCTCTCCAGGGAACTATGGCTACACCTTC	CASSLGSPGNYGYTF
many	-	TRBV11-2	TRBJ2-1	TGTGCCAGCAGCTTAGGGTTGATCAATGAGCAGTTCTTC	CASSLGLINEQFF
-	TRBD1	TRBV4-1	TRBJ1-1	TGCGCCAGCAGCCAGGACAGGGGGACGAACACTGAAGCTTTCTTT	CASSQDRGTNTEAFF
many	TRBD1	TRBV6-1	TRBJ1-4	TGTGCCAGCAGGGCGGGACAGGGTTACGGCGAAAAACTGTTTTTT	CASRAGQGYGEKLFF
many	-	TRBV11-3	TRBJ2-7	TGTGCCAGCAGCCAGGGGGAGGTAGCCTACGAGCAGTACTTC	CASSQGEVAYEQYF
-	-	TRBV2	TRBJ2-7	TGTGCCAGCATTGGGAAAGGGGCAAATTACGAGCAGTACTTC	CASIGKGANYEQYF